The entry below describes one T cell receptor (beta chain). Germline loops: CDR1 MNHEY, CDR2 SVGAGI. J was trimmed by 6 bases and V by 0 bases; bases with no gene match: 7. The CDR3 covers 16 residues. Profiling relied on immunoSEQ multiplex PCR, and the TCRdb table lists in-frame clones only, not all of them. The table lists about 47,000 clones, about 92% of them singletons. The data originate from a study of T cell changes during pregnancy in multiple sclerosis. This clonotype was sampled from a female donor with multiple sclerosis, enrolled in a pregnancy study. Source: peripheral blood, taken in the third trimester of pregnancy. The V call is TRBV6-5, the J call TRBJ2-3, with 9 bases identical to TRBD2. The CDR3 DNA follows: TGTGCCAGCAGTTACTCGAGGCTAGCGGGAAGGGATACGCAGTATTTT. This translates into CASSYSRLAGRDTQYF.